This T cell receptor beta chain appears in the sequencing data of a study of shared clonotypes between healthy human individuals. Sequencing used immunoSEQ multiplex PCR; TCRdb keeps in-frame clones, though not all of them. The sample includes about 1.1 million clones, around 77% of them seen just once. With V trimmed by 4 bases and J by 3 bases, 6 bases remained unmatched. Germline values: CDR1 MNHNY, CDR2 SVGAGI (reference sequence). The length of the CDR3 is 15 residues. Specimen: memory CD4+ T cells from PBMCs. As for subset: CD45RA-negative fraction. The TCR comes from a man in his late teens or twenties in good health. Some clones in this sample may be carry-over from other donors' samples. J is TRBJ1-5 and V is TRBV6-6; 7 positions match TRBD1. This CDR3 is CASSSRQGDNQPQHF. Here the CDR3 DNA reads TGTGCCAGCAGTTCGAGACAGGGAGACAATCAGCCCCAGCATTTT.